This TCR beta chain was obtained from a study of blood T cells in healthy people across ages. The germline V gene has CDR1 MNHEY and CDR2 SVGAGI. Trimming removed 5 bases from V and 11 bases from J, with 24 bases in between. The CDR3 has 15 amino acids. Sample-barcoded 5' priming and a J-beta primer mix drove a second PCR of roughly 6 to 12 cycles. Each CDR3 protein is one row after TCRdb ran MiXCR on the 5' RACE reads. The sample includes some 1.4 million distinct CDR3 sequences, about 40% of them seen just once. This clonotype was detected once. The sample comprised blood. The chain has TRBV6-5 and TRBJ2-5, with a weak D call TRBD1 (5 bases). The TCR sequence derives from a woman under 30 in good health. The CDR3 protein is CASSPRALGRGEQYF. CDR3 DNA: TGTGCCAGCAGTCCCCGGGCCCTGGGAAGGGGTGAGCAGTACTTC.